The 28 T cell receptor beta chains below all came from one sample that was sequenced in a study of cytomegalovirus exposure and HLA in healthy donors. 60 Vbeta and 13 Jbeta primers were used in PCR. Libraries were prepared by immunoSEQ multiplex PCR; TCRdb keeps only in-frame clonotypes and omits some of them. Of about 160,000 clones in the sample, approximately 76% were seen once. Sequencing was carried out using PBMCs. These receptors originate from a man aged 55-75 years in good health and CMV-seronegative.

This clone has only a few counts. This chain joins TRBV6-5 and TRBJ2-2; D is undetermined. V shed 8 bases and J shed 0 bases, with 10 bases lying between them. The CDR3 totals 14 residues. Germline V gives CDR1 MNHEY, CDR2 SVGAGI. The DNA of the CDR3 is TGTGCCAGCCGGTGGGCGTCGAACACCGGGGAGCTGTTTTTT. Amino acids: CASRWASNTGELFF.

This chain uses TRBV4-1 with TRBJ2-5; 7 bases agree with TRBD1. The J call may be in error: the DNA end matches TRBJ2-7 better. This CDR3 has 17 amino acids. Germline V gene lookup returns CDR1 MGHRA and CDR2 YSYEKL. The CDR3, as DNA: TGCGCCAGCAGCCAAGATTATGAGACAGGGATCTCCTACGAGCAGTACTTC. It is translated as CASSQDYETGISYEQYF.

Remarks on this clone: The sample holds other DNA sequences that translate to the same CDR3. V usage is TRBV5-1 and J usage is TRBJ1-1; tentatively, D is TRBD1 (5 bases). The V gene's germline CDR1 is SGHRS and CDR2 YFSETQ. With 0 bases removed from V and 1 base from J, the gap between germline ends came to 7 bases. This CDR3 comprises 14 residues. The CDR3 is CASSLAGGNTEAFF. CDR3 DNA sequence: TGCGCCAGCAGCTTGGCGGGGGGGAACACTGAAGCTTTCTTT.

V is TRBV6-5 and J is TRBJ1-1, with 7 bases fitting TRBD1. V shed 4 bases and J 2 bases; nucleotides not matched to a gene: 4. Germline CDR1 MNHEY, CDR2 SVGAGI. CDR3 length: 14 residues. The CDR3 coding sequence is TGTGCCAGCAGTTGGGACAGAGCTAACACTGAAGCTTTCTTT. Translated, it gives CASSWDRANTEAFF.

This sequence joins TRBV5-1 and TRBJ2-3, with D perhaps TRBD2 (5 bases). Germline CDR1 SGHRS, CDR2 YFSETQ. The CDR3 loop spans 14 amino acids. The germline V and J ends were trimmed by 5 bases and 5 bases, with 15 bases remaining between them. The DNA for the CDR3 is TGCGCCAGCAGGATGGCGCTAGGGAGAGATACGCAGTATTTT. Protein product: CASRMALGRDTQYF. Variable domain in full (rest from reference TRBV5-1 and TRBJ2-3): KAGVTQTPRYLIKTRGQQVTLSCSPISGHRSVSWYQQTPGQGLQFLFEYFSETQRNKGNFPGRFSGRQFSNSRSEMNVSTLELGDSALYLCASRMALGRDTQYFGPGTRLTVL.

The DNA for the CDR3 is TGTGCCAGTAGTGCGAATTCCGGGACTAGGATACCAGATACGCAGTATTTT. Its translation: CASSANSGTRIPDTQYF. The J gene is TRBJ2-3, the V gene TRBV19; 8 bases line up with TRBD2. The CDR3 is 17 amino acids. V gave up 5 bases and J gave up 4 bases; unmatched junction bases: 14. CDR1 and CDR2 from the germline V gene are LNHDA and SQIVND (reference sequence).

The chain has TRBV7-2 and TRBJ2-4; 7 nucleotides agree with TRBD2. Trimming at V came to 1 base and at J to 1 base, leaving 1 base not matched to a gene. The CDR3 loop spans 15 amino acids. Germline loops: CDR1 SGHTA, CDR2 FQGNSA. CDR3 loop: CASSLGAGAKNIQYF. Here the CDR3 DNA reads TGTGCCAGCAGCTTAGGAGCGGGGGCCAAAAACATTCAGTACTTC.

This rearrangement joins TRBV7-9 to TRBJ2-1, with 8 bases aligning to TRBD1. Germline lookup yields CDR1 SEHNR and CDR2 FQNEAQ (reference sequence). CDR3 length equals 15 residues. The V segment lost 8 bases and the J segment 15 bases; nucleotides outside the gene matches: 21. CDR3 region: CASLVQGAPSYTLFF. The CDR3 nucleotides read TGTGCCAGCCTTGTCCAGGGGGCCCCCTCCTACACACTGTTCTTC.

CDR3 region: CASSLDTGDSGNTIYF. CDR3 bases: TGTGCCAGCAGTTTAGATACAGGGGACTCTGGAAACACCATATATTTT. The rearrangement links TRBV28 to TRBJ1-3, with 7 bases lining up with TRBD1. CDR3 length equals 16 residues. V dropped 2 bases and J dropped 0; count of bases not matched to a gene: 4. Germline CDR1 reads MDHEN; CDR2 reads SYDVKM.

The chain employs TRBV19 and TRBJ1-3; D possibly corresponds to TRBD1 (5 bases). Germline V gene sequence: CDR1 LNHDA, CDR2 SQIVND (reference sequence). Trimming removed 10 bases at V and 2 bases at J, with 21 bases between. The CDR3 runs 16 residues. CDR3 nucleotide sequence: TGTGCCATCCCGGGCCCCAGACAGCATGCTGGAAACACCATATATTTT. Encoded protein: CAIPGPRQHAGNTIYF.

The V call is TRBV6-1, the J call TRBJ2-3; possibly TRBD2 for D (5 bases). V gave up 5 bases and J gave up 2 bases, with 11 bases separating them. CDR1 MNHNS and CDR2 SASEGT come from the germline V gene. The CDR3 runs to 14 residues. CDR3 residues: CASSSGVSTDTQYF. In nucleotides, the CDR3 is TGTGCCAGCAGTTCCGGGGTCTCCACAGATACGCAGTATTTT.

The CDR3 DNA follows: TGTGCCATCAGTGAGTTGAAACAGGGCGGTCAGTTCTTC. The encoded protein is CAISELKQGGQFF. The V call is TRBV10-3, the J call TRBJ2-1; possibly TRBD1 for D (6 bases). Between the trimmed V and J ends, which lost 1 base and 13 bases, there was a span of 14 bases. Germline CDR1 and CDR2: ENHRY and SYGVKD. The CDR3 contains 13 residues.

Only a few counts were recorded for this clone. V is TRBV2 and J is TRBJ1-5, with 8 bases fitting TRBD1. The CDR3 covers 15 residues. In germline, CDR1 is SNHLY, CDR2 FYNNEI. The trim removed 11 bases at V and 2 bases at J, leaving 11 bases unmatched. Here the CDR3 DNA reads TGTGCCTCCGAGGAAGACAGGGGTGGCAATCAGCCCCAGCATTTT. Its protein is CASEEDRGGNQPQHF.

The rearrangement links TRBV5-5 to TRBJ2-5; 10 bases are a match to TRBD1. The J call may be mistaken, given a closer DNA end match to TRBJ2-7. This CDR3 has 15 residues. Looked up from germline, CDR1 is SGHKS and CDR2 is YYEKEE (reference sequence). The CDR3 DNA sequence: TGTGCCAGCAGCCTCGGACAGGGGGAGTGGTACGAGCAGTACTTC. Amino acid sequence: CASSLGQGEWYEQYF.

As regards this clone: The sample has other DNA sequences that encode this CDR3 too. The rearrangement joins TRBV18 to TRBJ2-2; D is uncertain. The CDR3 consists of 14 residues. The V gene's germline CDR1 is KGHSH and CDR2 LQKENI. V lost 3 bases and J 1 base, leaving 6 bases between the germline ends. CDR3 bases: TGTGCCAGCTCACCTGGGCAGAACACCGGGGAGCTGTTTTTT. This translates into CASSPGQNTGELFF.

This clone was picked up one time. This rearrangement joins TRBV27 to TRBJ2-5; D possibly corresponds to TRBD2 (7 bases). V dropped 4 bases and J dropped 9 bases, with 18 bases sitting between them. The CDR3 runs 14 residues. CDR1 is MNHEY, CDR2 SMNVEV, per germline (reference sequence). CDR3 in DNA: TGTGCCAGCAGTTCATGGGGGGGCCGGGAGGCCCAGTACTTC. This sequence encodes CASSSWGGREAQYF.

As regards this clone: At one boundary the junction diverges from the germline segment, which might be a read error. The chain carries TRBV7-2 and TRBJ1-1; TRBD1 matches 9 bases. The germline CDR1 and CDR2 sequences are SGHTA and FQGNSA. CDR3 length equals 13 residues. As DNA, the CDR3 is TGTGCCAGCAGCGGCCACAGGGGGCTCGGCGCTCTCTTT. Its translation is CASSGHRGLGALF.

This clone was seen more than once but under ten times. The chain carries TRBV9 and TRBJ2-1; weak D call: TRBD1 (6 bases). The CDR3 length is 15 residues. With 7 bases removed from V and 3 bases from J, the gap between germline ends came to 17 bases. Germline V CDR1 and CDR2: SGDLS, YYNGEE. The CDR3 sequence: CASSPGTPSYNEQFF. The CDR3 region has the DNA TGTGCCAGCTCCCCGGGGACACCGAGCTACAATGAGCAGTTCTTC.

The genes are TRBV6-5 and TRBJ1-6; D unclear. The ends were cut back, 5 bases at V and 16 bases at J, with 18 bases in the middle. The CDR3 extends over 13 amino acids. CDR1 MNHEY and CDR2 SVGAGI come from the germline V gene. The CDR3 coding sequence is TGTGCCAGCAGTAACCCTCCAGGTTCCACGCTCCACTTT. Its translation: CASSNPPGSTLHF.

The count of this clone is one. The V gene is TRBV5-5, the J gene TRBJ2-7; 12 bases are a match to TRBD2. Germline V gives CDR1 SGHKS, CDR2 YYEKEE (reference sequence). The J segment lost 7 bases and the V segment lost 4 bases, leaving 6 bases of the junction unmatched. The CDR3 spans 14 residues. The DNA for the CDR3 is TGTGCCAGCAGCCCGACCGGGACTAGCGGGGAGCAGTACTTC. It encodes CASSPTGTSGEQYF. Filled out from reference TRBV5-5 and TRBJ2-7, the complete variable domain reads DAGVTQSPTHLIKTRGQQVTLRCSPISGHKSVSWYQQVLGQGPQFIFQYYEKEERGRGNFPDRFSARQFPNYSSELNVNALLLGDSALYLCASSPTGTSGEQYFGPGTRLTVT.

CDR3 sequence: CASSKSGGIYEQYF. As DNA, the CDR3 is TGTGCCAGCAGCAAGAGCGGGGGGATCTACGAGCAGTACTTC. V usage is TRBV4-2 and J usage is TRBJ2-7; TRBD2 matches at 9 bases. Germline V gives CDR1 LGHNA, CDR2 YNFKEQ. The CDR3 loop spans 14 amino acids. Trimming removed 5 bases from V and 3 bases from J; junction bases left unmatched: 5.

This rearrangement joins TRBV9 to TRBJ2-3; 12 bases line up with TRBD2. The V segment lost 0 bases and the J segment 2 bases; nucleotides outside the gene matches: 7. This CDR3 spans 18 amino acids. Per the germline V gene, CDR1 is SGDLS and CDR2 is YYNGEE. CDR3 region: CASSVARLAGGITDTQYF. CDR3 nucleotide sequence: TGTGCCAGCAGCGTAGCTAGGCTAGCGGGGGGGATCACAGATACGCAGTATTTT.

The rearrangement joins TRBV5-1 to TRBJ2-3; weak D call: TRBD2 (5 bases). CDR3 length: 14 residues. CDR1 is SGHRS and CDR2 is YFSETQ in the germline V gene. V was shortened by 0 bases and J by 5 bases, with 10 bases between the two germline ends. CDR3 sequence reads: CASSLALARDTQYF. The CDR3 nucleotides are TGCGCCAGCAGCTTGGCGTTAGCGAGAGATACGCAGTATTTT.

The V and J genes are TRBV5-4 and TRBJ2-5; no firm D call. The germline V gene has CDR1 SGHNT and CDR2 YYREEE (reference sequence). CDR3 size: 12 residues. V was pared by 3 bases and J by 4 bases, with 7 bases between. In DNA, the CDR3 is TGTGCCAGCAGCTCCCCGGGAGAGACCCAGTACTTC. It translates to CASSSPGETQYF. Full variable domain (remainder filled in from reference TRBV5-4 and TRBJ2-5): ETGVTQSPTHLIKTRGQQVTLRCSSQSGHNTVSWYQQALGQGPQFIFQYYREEENGRGNFPPRFSGLQFPNYSSELNVNALELDDSALYLCASSSPGETQYFGPGTRLLVL.

This chain uses TRBV6-1 with TRBJ2-7; 7 nucleotides align to TRBD2. The CDR3 runs 12 residues. From germline, CDR1 is MNHNS and CDR2 SASEGT. V lost 8 bases, J lost 3 bases, and 4 bases stayed unmatched. The CDR3 here is CASAGLRYEQYF. The CDR3 bases are TGTGCCAGCGCGGGACTACGCTACGAGCAGTACTTC.

J is TRBJ1-1 and V is TRBV7-9; D gene ambiguous. Germline V CDR1 and CDR2: SEHNR, FQNEAQ (reference sequence). Trimming removed 0 bases from V and 7 bases from J, with 9 bases in between. This CDR3 is built from 13 residues. Here the CDR3 reads CASSLAHADEAFF. CDR3 DNA: TGTGCCAGCAGCTTAGCGCATGCAGATGAAGCTTTCTTT.

The V and J genes are TRBV25-1 and TRBJ1-2, with D unclear. V gave up 2 bases and J gave up 5 bases, with 15 bases separating them. Per germline, CDR1 MGHDK and CDR2 SYGVNS. The CDR3 length is 15 residues. The CDR3 coding sequence is TGTGCCAGCAGTGAAGAGGCTGCCCGGGAGTATGGCTACACCTTC. As protein: CASSEEAAREYGYTF.

This clone has only a few counts. The chain has TRBV5-4 and TRBJ2-1; 10 nucleotides align to TRBD1. This CDR3 is built from 15 residues. Unmatched junction bases numbered 2, after V lost 4 bases and J lost 1 base. Germline CDR1 and CDR2: SGHNT and YYREEE (reference sequence). CDR3 residues: CASSRDRGSYNEQFF. For the CDR3, the DNA is TGTGCCAGCAGCAGGGACAGGGGATCCTACAATGAGCAGTTCTTC.